This is a list of T cell receptor beta chains from one sample in a study of T cell responses to AZD1222 COVID-19 vaccine. TCRdb keeps only in-frame clones here, not all; method: immunoSEQ multiplex PCR. The repertoire holds fewer than 150,000 clones, with approximately 88% as singletons. The input for sequencing was peripheral blood, taken 28 days after the second AZD1222 dose. The origin of the receptors is an adult who received the AZD1222 COVID-19 vaccine. Each CDR3 is given without its conserved first and last residue. Each record gives: D gene, V gene, clone size, CDR3 protein. The D gene is left open where the match is weak. The size of a clone is reported for some rows only, either as once, few or many, or as a class for expanded clones.

- | TRBV6-2/TRBV6-3 | few | ASSSSSMGNQPQH
- | TRBV4-2 | - | ASSQQTGMPINEQF
- | TRBV21-1 | - | ASLGLAGTPGETQY
- | TRBV4-3 | - | ASSPTWSSYEQY
- | TRBV7-2 | few | ASSLVGPHRDADNEQF
- | TRBV5-1 | - | ASSLAQNTEAF
TRBD1 | TRBV7-9 | - | ASSQGQSNTEAF
- | TRBV5-1 | - | ASSLFQQTNTEAF
- | TRBV7-2 | - | ASSPTAAANTEAF
- | TRBV2 | - | ASRLGREQF
- | TRBV12-3/TRBV12-4 | - | ASMGGGNQPQH
TRBD1 | TRBV2 | - | ASSGGDSDNYGYT
- | TRBV28 | - | ASSLVEPEQY
- | TRBV24-1 | - | ATSQSGANVLT
TRBD1 | TRBV6-1 | - | ASSGGQDRGNSGANVLT
- | TRBV20-1 | few | SASGRVNYGYT
TRBD1 | TRBV6-5 | - | ASSLDRIPYGYT
TRBD1 | TRBV7-2 | - | ASSPDRGNYGYT
- | TRBV11-2 | - | ASSAQGLVNEKLF
- | TRBV4-3 | - | ASSQDPAADRYGYT
- | TRBV18 | - | ATRTAPKVNWTYNEQF
- | TRBV7-2 | once | ASSPGTPVREQY
TRBD1 | TRBV6-2/TRBV6-3 | - | ASSPQGTAVSYT
- | TRBV2 | - | ASMSGHASGANVLT
TRBD1 | TRBV7-3 | once | ASSLKGTGEYNEQF
- | TRBV5-1 | - | ASSLGGPTDTQY
TRBD2 | TRBV5-4 | - | ASSLTGTSGETQY
- | TRBV12-3/TRBV12-4 | - | ASSLTTTGELF
- | TRBV7-9 | few | ASSFWGDKGINQPQH
- | TRBV6-2/TRBV6-3 | - | ASTPTAGLGGPQH
TRBD1 | TRBV10-3 | - | AISGGTGAYEQY
- | TRBV28 | once | ASSTIETNYGYT
- | TRBV9 | - | ASSVYGPTDTQY
TRBD1 | TRBV25-1 | - | ASSADRGTGNSPLH
TRBD1 | TRBV7-9 | - | ASSQSDRAGYGYT
TRBD1 | TRBV20-1 | - | SGQGVETQY
TRBD1 | TRBV6-1 | - | ASSESTGGHTEAF
- | TRBV2 | - | ASSGGRLNQPQH
- | TRBV19 | - | ASRAGGGGDYEQY
- | TRBV9 | once | ASRRDGENTEAF
- | TRBV7-8 | - | ASSPNGVGSGNTIY
TRBD1 | TRBV15 | - | ATSRHRGQGGDGYT
- | TRBV2 | - | ASTDGRGNTEAF
- | TRBV9 | - | ASSVGGQTEQY
- | TRBV5-5 | - | ASSHRQIEAF
- | TRBV5-7 | - | ASSFPGGRY
- | TRBV27 | - | ASSLLGGGYGYT
TRBD1 | TRBV7-3 | - | ASSLKDRGEQF
- | TRBV12-3/TRBV12-4 | - | ASSFRLNQPQH
- | TRBV6-4 | - | ASSENGRAAEQF
TRBD1 | TRBV11-3 | - | ASSPRTGSYNEQF
- | TRBV21-1 | - | ASSKPGQRTSATNEKLF
- | TRBV4-2 | - | ASSPSQLNTEAF